This is a list of T cell receptor beta chains from one sample in a study of cytomegalovirus exposure and HLA in healthy donors. Here immunoSEQ multiplex PCR was the method, and the copy in TCRdb shows in-frame clones only, minus some. Of 150,000 or so clones in the sample, around 72% are singletons; the top ten hold roughly 6.4%. What was sequenced was PBMCs. The source of these receptors is a middle-aged woman in good health and CMV-seropositive. Both conserved end residues are part of each CDR3. D genes are given only for firm matches.

D gene | CDR3 length | J gene | V gene | CDR3 protein
TRBD2 | 13 | TRBJ2-1 | TRBV29-1 | CSASGGGRNEQFF
. | 16 | TRBJ1-4 | TRBV6-1 | CASSEARAGVGKKLFF
. | 13 | TRBJ1-1 | TRBV9 | CASSGGPNTEAFF
TRBD1 | 13 | TRBJ1-1 | TRBV5-5 | CASSYTGDPEAFF
. | 11 | TRBJ1-1 | TRBV6-5 | CASSGGTEAFF
. | 13 | TRBJ1-1 | TRBV11-2 | CASSLEQWTEAFF
. | 15 | TRBJ1-1 | TRBV25-1 | CASSETGITNTEAFF
. | 12 | TRBJ1-1 | TRBV19 | CASSPRTQEAFF
. | 14 | TRBJ2-2 | TRBV6-4 | CASSEQGNTGELFF
. | 16 | TRBJ2-1 | TRBV28 | CASSPSVGPPYNEQFF
. | 14 | TRBJ2-7 | TRBV28 | CASSLFGATYEQYF
. | 14 | TRBJ2-2 | TRBV14 | CASSLRQYTGELFF
. | 13 | TRBJ1-4 | TRBV30 | CAWSGGSNEKLFF
. | 13 | TRBJ1-2 | TRBV7-9 | CASSFGREGGYTF
. | 12 | TRBJ1-2 | TRBV5-6 | CASSPDTGGYTF
. | 15 | TRBJ1-5 | TRBV6-1 | CASSEGRGFGQPQHF
TRBD1 | 16 | TRBJ1-4 | TRBV7-9 | CASSPGQGPTNEKLFF